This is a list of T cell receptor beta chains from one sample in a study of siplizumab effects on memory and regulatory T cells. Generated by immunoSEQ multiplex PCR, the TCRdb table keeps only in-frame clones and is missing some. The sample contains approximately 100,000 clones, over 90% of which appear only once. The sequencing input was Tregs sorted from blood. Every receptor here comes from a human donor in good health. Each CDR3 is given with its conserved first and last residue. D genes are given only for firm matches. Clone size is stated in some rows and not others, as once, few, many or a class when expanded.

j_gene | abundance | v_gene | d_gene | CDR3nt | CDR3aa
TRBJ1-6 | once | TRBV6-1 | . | TGTGCCAGCAGTGTCGGAACCTCCTCCTATAATTCACCCCTCCACTTT | CASSVGTSSYNSPLHF
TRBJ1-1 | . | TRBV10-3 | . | TGTGCCATCAAAACTCTGGCTAGCCCTGGGGCTGAAGCTTTCTTT | CAIKTLASPGAEAFF
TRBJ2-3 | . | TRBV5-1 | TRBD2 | TGCGCCAGCAGCTTCCAGCGGGGGAGAACAGATACGCAGTATTTT | CASSFQRGRTDTQYF
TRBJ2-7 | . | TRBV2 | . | TGTGCCAGCAGTGATGCCCACGAGCAGTACTTC | CASSDAHEQYF
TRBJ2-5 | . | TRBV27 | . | TGTGCCAGCAGTAAGTTCCCAAGGGCCCCAGAGACCCAGTACTTC | CASSKFPRAPETQYF
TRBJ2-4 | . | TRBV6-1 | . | TGTGCCAGCAGTGGACGGGGTCGGCAGGGGACCAAAAACATTCAGTACTTC | CASSGRGRQGTKNIQYF
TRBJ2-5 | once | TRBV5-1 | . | TGCGCCAGCAGCCTGGAAGAGACCCAGTACTTC | CASSLEETQYF
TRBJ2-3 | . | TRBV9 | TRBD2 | TGTGCCAGCAGCGCCTACTGGGCTAGCGGGGGTCGCACAGATACGCAGTATTTT | CASSAYWASGGRTDTQYF
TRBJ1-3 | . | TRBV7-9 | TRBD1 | TGTGCCAGCAGCTGGACAGGCGGCACCATATATTTT | CASSWTGGTIYF
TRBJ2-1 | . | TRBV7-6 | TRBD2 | TGTGCCAGCAGCGCTGGCGGGGGGCCCGAAAATGAGCAGTTCTTC | CASSAGGGPENEQFF
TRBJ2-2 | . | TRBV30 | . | TGTGCCTGGAGACGGGCCTGGGGAGTCGGCGGGGAGCTGTTTTTT | CAWRRAWGVGGELFF
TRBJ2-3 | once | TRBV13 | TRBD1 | TGTGCCAGCAGCTTAAGGGACAGGGGGCTAGATACGCAGTATTTT | CASSLRDRGLDTQYF
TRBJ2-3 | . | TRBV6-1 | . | TGTGCCAGCAGTGGGGGGTATAGACAGGGAGGGTCTTCTCCCGATACGCAGTATTTT | CASSGGYRQGGSSPDTQYF
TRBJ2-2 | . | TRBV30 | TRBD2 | TGTGCCTGCCGGAGAGGGACTAGCGGGACCGGGGAGCTGTTTTTT | CACRRGTSGTGELFF
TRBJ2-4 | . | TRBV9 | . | TGTGCCAGCACCAGGTGGGGATCGGGGGACATTCAGTACTTC | CASTRWGSGDIQYF
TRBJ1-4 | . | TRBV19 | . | TGTGCCAGTAGTCTTTCTCGCCGCGCTAATGAAAAACTGTTTTTT | CASSLSRRANEKLFF
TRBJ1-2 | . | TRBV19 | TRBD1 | TGTGCCAGTAGTCCGGGACAGGGCCTTGGTGGCTACACCTTC | CASSPGQGLGGYTF
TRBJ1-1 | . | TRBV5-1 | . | TGCGCCAGCAGCCGCCGGACGGCGAACACTGAAGCTTTCTTT | CASSRRTANTEAFF
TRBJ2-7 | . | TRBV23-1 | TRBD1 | TGCGCCAGCAGTCGAGAGGGACAGGATGCCTACGAGCAGTACTTC | CASSREGQDAYEQYF
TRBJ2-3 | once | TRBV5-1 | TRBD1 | TGCGCCAGCAGCGGGGACAGGGGGCGCGGAACAGATACGCAGTATTTT | CASSGDRGRGTDTQYF
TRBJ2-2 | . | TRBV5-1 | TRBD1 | TGCGCCAGCAGTGGGGCAGGGGGATTAAACACCGGGGAGCTGTTTTTT | CASSGAGGLNTGELFF
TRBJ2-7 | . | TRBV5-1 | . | TGCGCCAGCAGCTTGGAGGCGGGATCCCCCTACGAGCAGTACTTC | CASSLEAGSPYEQYF
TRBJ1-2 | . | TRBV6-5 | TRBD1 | TGTGCCAGCAGTTACTGGGGCAGGGGGGGAACTTATGGCTACACCTTC | CASSYWGRGGTYGYTF
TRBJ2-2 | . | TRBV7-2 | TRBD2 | TGTGCCAGCAGCCATCGTCAGACCGGGAGGTTTAGGGAGCTGTTTTTT | CASSHRQTGRFRELFF
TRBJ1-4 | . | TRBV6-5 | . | TGTGCCAGCAGTGAGGGCGCAACTAATGAAAAACTGTTTTTT | CASSEGATNEKLFF
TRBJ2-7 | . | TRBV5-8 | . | TGTGCCAGCAGCCGGGCGGGGACCTACTCCTACGAGCAGTACTTC | CASSRAGTYSYEQYF
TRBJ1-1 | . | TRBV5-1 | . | TGCGCCAGCAGTCCCTTAAACCGGGACACTGAAGCTTTCTTT | CASSPLNRDTEAFF
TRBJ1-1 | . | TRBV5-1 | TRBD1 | TGCGCCAGCAGCTTGTACCAGGGGACAGTAGCTTTCTTT | CASSLYQGTVAFF
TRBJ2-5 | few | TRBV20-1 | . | TGCAGTGCTAAATACCGGGAGACCCAGTACTTC | CSAKYRETQYF
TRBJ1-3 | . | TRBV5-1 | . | TGCGCCAGCAGCTTGATTGGGGGGCTCGACTCTGGAAACACCATATATTTT | CASSLIGGLDSGNTIYF
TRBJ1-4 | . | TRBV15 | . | TGTGCCACCAGCAGAGATGTTGGGGCTAATGAAAAACTGTTTTTT | CATSRDVGANEKLFF
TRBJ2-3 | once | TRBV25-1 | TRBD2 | TGTGCCAGCAGTCAAGCGGGGGGCACAGATACGCAGTATTTT | CASSQAGGTDTQYF
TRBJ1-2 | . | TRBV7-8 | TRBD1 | TGTGCCAGCACTCCCATGGCAGGGGGCTATGGCTACACCTTC | CASTPMAGGYGYTF
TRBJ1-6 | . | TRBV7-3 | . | TGTGCCAGCATTACTAATTCACCCCTCCACTTT | CASITNSPLHF
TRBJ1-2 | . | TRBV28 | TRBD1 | TGTGCCATCGGGACAGGTCCTGGCTACACCTTC | CAIGTGPGYTF
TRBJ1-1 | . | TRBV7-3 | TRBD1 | TGTGCCAGCAGCACAACAGGGGGCACTGAAGCTTTCTTT | CASSTTGGTEAFF
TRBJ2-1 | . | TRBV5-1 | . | TGCGCCAGCCTCGCTGCAGGGGAGCAGTTCTTC | CASLAAGEQFF
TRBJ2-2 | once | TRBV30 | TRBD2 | TGTGCCTGGAGTGTACCCGGGAGGTACACCGGGGAGCTGTTTTTT | CAWSVPGRYTGELFF
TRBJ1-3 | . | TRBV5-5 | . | TGTGCCAGCAGCTCAGAACACTCTGGAAACACCATATATTTT | CASSSEHSGNTIYF
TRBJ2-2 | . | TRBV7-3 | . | TGTGCCAGCAGCTCCCGGGACTTAGCAGGTCGGGAAGACTCTAACACCGGGGAGCTGTTTTTT | CASSSRDLAGREDSNTGELFF
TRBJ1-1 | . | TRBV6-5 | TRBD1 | TGTGCCAGCAGGAGGACAGGGGGCTTGTACACTGAAGCTTTCTTT | CASRRTGGLYTEAFF
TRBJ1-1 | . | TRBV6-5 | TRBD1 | TGTGCCAGCAGTTACTTCGGACAGGGGGCAGGTAAAGCTTTCTTT | CASSYFGQGAGKAFF
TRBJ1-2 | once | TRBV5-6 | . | TGTGCCAGCAGCTTTGAAAGGGGGTATGGCTACACCTTC | CASSFERGYGYTF
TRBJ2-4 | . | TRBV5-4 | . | TGTGCCAGCAGTCGCCTAGGGGGGGTTATTCAGTACTTC | CASSRLGGVIQYF
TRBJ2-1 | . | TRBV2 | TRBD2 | TGTGCCAGCGACAGCGGGAGGGCCAATGAGCAGTTCTTC | CASDSGRANEQFF
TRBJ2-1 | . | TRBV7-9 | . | TGTGCCAGCAGCTTAGTCCGGACTCAGAACAATGAGCAGTTCTTC | CASSLVRTQNNEQFF
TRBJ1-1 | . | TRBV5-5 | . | TGTGCCAGCAGCTTCGGGGGAGGGACTGAAGCTTTCTTT | CASSFGGGTEAFF
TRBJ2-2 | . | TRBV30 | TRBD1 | TGTGCCTGGGCAGGGGGACCCGGGGAGCTGTTTTTT | CAWAGGPGELFF
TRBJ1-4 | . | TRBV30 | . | TGTGCCTGGAGTGGGGAGGTTGTTAATGAAAAACTGTTTTTT | CAWSGEVVNEKLFF
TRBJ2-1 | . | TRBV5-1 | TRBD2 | TGCGCCAGCAGCTTGGCTAGCGGGAGTCAGTTCTTC | CASSLASGSQFF
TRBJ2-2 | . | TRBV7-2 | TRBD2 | TGTGCCAGCAGCTTAGGGCAGGGGCTAGCGGGAGGGCCCGGGGAGCTGTTTTTT | CASSLGQGLAGGPGELFF
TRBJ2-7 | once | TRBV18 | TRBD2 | TGTGCCAGCTCACACCTCGGGACTAGCGGATCTACCTACGAGCAGTACTTC | CASSHLGTSGSTYEQYF
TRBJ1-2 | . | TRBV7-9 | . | TGTGCCAGCAGCTTAGGTTGGACTATTAAAGGACAGCACTATGGCTACACCTTC | CASSLGWTIKGQHYGYTF
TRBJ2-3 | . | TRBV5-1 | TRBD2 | TGCGCCAGCAGCTTTGGGCGGGGGACTAGCACAGATACGCAGTATTTT | CASSFGRGTSTDTQYF
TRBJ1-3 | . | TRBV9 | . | TGTGCCAGCAGCGTAGAGGGGATTGGAAACACCATATATTTT | CASSVEGIGNTIYF